What follows are 29 T cell receptor beta chains derived from one specimen sequenced in a study of cytomegalovirus exposure and HLA in healthy donors. A multiplex PCR was run with 60 Vbeta primers and 13 Jbeta primers. The assay was immunoSEQ multiplex PCR, and TCRdb's table has in-frame clones only and misses some. This sample's table reports about 88,000 clones. Sequenced material: PBMCs. Receptor source: a girl aged 5 to 17 in good health and CMV-seropositive.

V usage is TRBV9 and J usage is TRBJ2-5, with 13 bases aligning to TRBD2. The junction had 6 bases not matched to a gene; V was cut back by 5 bases and J by 11 bases. Germline-derived CDR1 and CDR2 are SGDLS and YYNGEE. The CDR3 covers 13 residues. The CDR3 region is CASSTSGGASQYF. The CDR3 DNA follows: TGTGCCAGCAGTACTAGCGGGGGGGCCTCACAGTACTTC.

The chain has TRBV6-5 and TRBJ1-6, with D perhaps matching TRBD1 (6 bases). V was pared by 6 bases and J by 7 bases, with 13 bases between. This CDR3 has 14 amino acids. Germline-derived CDR1 and CDR2 are MNHEY and SVGAGI. CDR3 DNA: TGTGCCAGCAGACCCAGCAGGGGAAATTCACCCCTCCACTTT. It yields the protein CASRPSRGNSPLHF.

The V gene is TRBV18, the J gene TRBJ2-1, with 9 bases fitting TRBD2. V lost 3 bases and J lost 0; bases outside the gene matches: 3. The V gene's germline CDR1 is KGHSH and CDR2 LQKENI. This CDR3 is 16 amino acids long. The CDR3 sequence: CASSPLAGASYNEQFF. CDR3 bases: TGTGCCAGCTCACCTTTAGCGGGGGCCTCCTACAATGAGCAGTTCTTC.

The chain employs TRBV19 and TRBJ2-3; 16 nucleotides match TRBD2. CDR1 is LNHDA and CDR2 is SQIVND in the germline V gene (reference sequence). Losses at the gene ends were 4 bases for V and 0 bases for J; bases not matched to a gene: 7. CDR3 size: 19 residues. The CDR3 region is CASSTTGTSGGASTDTQYF. The CDR3 DNA reads as TGTGCCAGTAGTACCACCGGGACTAGCGGGGGGGCTAGCACAGATACGCAGTATTTT.

The chain recombines TRBV4-1 with TRBJ2-3; 7 bases are shared with TRBD2. CDR1 and CDR2 (germline): MGHRA, YSYEKL. V was pared by 4 bases and J by 2 bases, with 9 bases of the junction left unmatched. The CDR3 length is 16 residues. In DNA form, the CDR3 reads TGCGCCAGCAGCCTTAAGGGACTATTCTTCACAGATACGCAGTATTTT. Its protein is CASSLKGLFFTDTQYF.

The chain employs TRBV9 and TRBJ2-5; no definite D call. In germline, CDR1 is SGDLS, CDR2 YYNGEE. The CDR3 runs to 13 residues. V shed 0 bases and J shed 4 bases, with 7 bases lying between them. This CDR3 reads CASSVGAGETQYF. CDR3 sequence (DNA): TGTGCCAGCAGCGTAGGGGCCGGAGAGACCCAGTACTTC. Variable domain in full (rest from reference TRBV9 and TRBJ2-5): DSGVTQTPKHLITATGQRVTLRCSPRSGDLSVYWYQQSLDQGLQFLIQYYNGEERAKGNILERFSAQQFPDLHSELNLSSLELGDSALYFCASSVGAGETQYFGPGTRLLVL.

This chain connects TRBV4-1 to TRBJ1-2; D not resolved. V lost 1 base and J lost 6, with 9 bases in between. This CDR3 contains 13 residues. Germline V gene lookup returns CDR1 MGHRA and CDR2 YSYEKL. The chain's CDR3 is CASSQGATDGYTF. DNA for the CDR3: TGCGCCAGCAGCCAAGGGGCCACGGATGGCTACACCTTC.

V is TRBV19 and J is TRBJ2-2; possibly TRBD2 for D (5 bases). This CDR3 spans 11 amino acids. V gave up 7 bases and J gave up 6 bases, with 6 bases separating them. CDR1 LNHDA and CDR2 SQIVND come from the germline V gene (reference sequence). In nucleotides, the CDR3 is TGTGCCAGTACGGGGTCCGGGGAGCTGTTTTTT. Translation: CASTGSGELFF. Variable domain in full (rest from reference TRBV19 and TRBJ2-2): DGGITQSPKYLFRKEGQNVTLSCEQNLNHDAMYWYRQDPGQGLRLIYYSQIVNDFQKGDIAEGYSVSREKKESFPLTVTSAQKNPTAFYLCASTGSGELFFGEGSRLTVL.

The chain combines TRBV29-1 with TRBJ1-1; tentatively, D is TRBD1 (5 bases). The V gene lost 7 bases and the J gene lost 4 bases, with 10 bases spanning the gap. Germline CDR1 is SQVTM and CDR2 is ANQGSEA. The CDR3 spans 11 residues. The CDR3 loop reads CSDRPGTEAFF. Here the CDR3 DNA reads TGCAGCGACAGGCCGGGCACTGAAGCTTTCTTT. The whole variable domain, filled in from reference TRBV29-1 and TRBJ1-1, reads SAVISQKPSRDICQRGTSLTIQCQVDSQVTMMFWYRQQPGQSLTLIATANQGSEATYESGFVIDKFPISRPNLTFSTLTVSNMSPEDSSIYLCSDRPGTEAFFGQGTRLTVV.

The chain is built from TRBV19 and TRBJ1-5; perhaps TRBD1 as D (5 bases). From germline, CDR1 is LNHDA and CDR2 SQIVND (reference sequence). This CDR3 comprises 15 residues. The V gene lost 5 bases and the J gene lost 7 bases, with 18 bases spanning the gap. DNA for the CDR3: TGTGCCAGTAGTTCCCAGTGGGGCCCGCGCCAGCCCCAGCATTTT. This encodes CASSSQWGPRQPQHF.

The chain is built from TRBV7-3 and TRBJ2-3; 8 positions match TRBD2. This CDR3 has 15 amino acids. Looked up from germline, CDR1 is SGHTA and CDR2 is FQGTGA. The J segment lost 3 bases and the V segment lost 3 bases, leaving 5 bases of the junction unmatched. CDR3 in DNA: TGTGCCAGCAGCTTTGACAGCGGGGGAACAGATACGCAGTATTTT. This codes for CASSFDSGGTDTQYF.

Concerning this clone: A read error may produce the germline difference seen at one junction end. Other DNA sequences in the sample encode the same CDR3. The gene calls are TRBV6-5 and TRBJ1-6; a possible D gene is TRBD1 (5 bases). The CDR3 is 15 residues long. Germline CDR1 is MNHEY and CDR2 is SVGAGI. The CDR3 loop reads CASRQVQGLNSPLHF. The DNA for the CDR3 is TGTGCCAGCAGGCAGGTCCAGGGATTAAATTCACCCCTACACTTT.

The V and J genes are TRBV28 and TRBJ1-6; TRBD1 matches 9 bases. The V gene's germline CDR1 is MDHEN and CDR2 SYDVKM. The V and J ends lost 1 base and 8 bases, in that order; junction bases with no gene match: 3. The CDR3 covers 15 residues. CDR3 coding DNA: TGTGCCAGCAGTTTATTTACAGGGGGCGATTCACCCCTCCACTTT. Protein: CASSLFTGGDSPLHF.

The CDR3 DNA is TGTGCCAGCAGGCCATTGAACAGGGGGCCAGAGACCCAGTACTTC. Its translation: CASRPLNRGPETQYF. The rearrangement links TRBV27 to TRBJ2-5; 9 bases agree with TRBD1. V was clipped by 6 bases and J by 4 bases; unmatched bases: 9. This CDR3 has 15 amino acids. Germline assignment: CDR1 MNHEY and CDR2 SMNVEV (reference sequence).

The chain has TRBV7-2 and TRBJ2-3, with a possible D match to TRBD2 (5 bases). The CDR3 runs 15 residues. Germline loops: CDR1 SGHTA, CDR2 FQGNSA. Trimming removed 5 bases from V and 0 bases from J, with 12 bases in between. The CDR3 sequence: CASSNMGASTDTQYF. As DNA, the CDR3 is TGTGCCAGCAGCAACATGGGAGCGAGCACAGATACGCAGTATTTT. Full variable domain (remainder filled in from reference TRBV7-2 and TRBJ2-3): GAGVSQSPSNKVTEKGKDVELRCDPISGHTALYWYRQSLGQGLEFLIYFQGNSAPDKSGLPSDRFSAERTGGSVSTLTIQRTQQEDSAVYLCASSNMGASTDTQYFGPGTRLTVL.

The rearrangement uses TRBV4-1 and TRBJ2-7, with 7 bases matching TRBD1. The CDR3 is 14 residues long. J lost 8 bases, V lost 0 bases, and 7 bases had no gene match. CDR1 and CDR2 from the germline V gene are MGHRA and YSYEKL. CDR3 sequence (DNA): TGCGCCAGCAGCCAAGAGGGGACAGAAAACCAGCAGTACTTC. It yields the protein CASSQEGTENQQYF.

The chain carries TRBV5-6 and TRBJ1-6; TRBD1 might be the D (6 bases). The CDR3 extends over 13 amino acids. V was trimmed by 3 bases and J by 9 bases, leaving 10 bases between them. Per germline, CDR1 SGHDT and CDR2 YYEEEE. The CDR3 sequence: CASSWGQASPLHF. The CDR3 bases are TGTGCCAGCAGCTGGGGACAAGCTTCACCCCTCCACTTT.

The rearrangement uses TRBV29-1 and TRBJ1-2, with 10 bases matching TRBD1. The trim removed 7 bases at V and 6 bases at J, leaving 5 bases unmatched. The CDR3 has 12 amino acids. From germline, CDR1 is SQVTM and CDR2 ANQGSEA. The CDR3 spells CSGGTGVDGYTF. CDR3 nucleotide sequence: TGCAGCGGGGGGACAGGGGTGGATGGCTACACCTTC.

This chain uses TRBV25-1 with TRBJ2-7; 10 bases match TRBD1. V shed 2 bases, J shed 4 bases, and the junction held 5 bases outside the gene matches. CDR3 size: 15 residues. Germline V gene sequence: CDR1 MGHDK, CDR2 SYGVNS. The CDR3 sequence is CASSEQQDRGYEQYV. DNA for the CDR3: TGTGCCAGCAGTGAACAACAGGACAGGGGGTACGAGCAGTACGTC.

The chain links TRBV5-1 to TRBJ1-5; TRBD1 might be the D (5 bases). The CDR3 has 15 residues. CDR1 and CDR2 from the germline V gene are SGHRS and YFSETQ. V dropped 0 bases and J dropped 5 bases, with 12 bases sitting between them. The CDR3 loop reads CASSLGDSRDQPQHF. The CDR3 DNA sequence: TGCGCCAGCAGCTTGGGAGACAGTCGAGATCAGCCCCAGCATTTT.

The rearrangement joins TRBV14 to TRBJ2-2; 7 nucleotides match TRBD1. Trimming took 4 bases from V and 4 from J; bases not matched to a gene: 12. Germline CDR1 reads SGHDN; CDR2 reads FVKESK. The CDR3 extends over 17 amino acids. CDR3 amino acids: CASSPLGKGAVTGELFF. The CDR3 DNA is TGTGCCAGCAGCCCGTTAGGAAAGGGGGCGGTCACCGGGGAGCTGTTTTTT. Filled out from reference TRBV14 and TRBJ2-2, the complete variable domain reads EAGVTQFPSHSVIEKGQTVTLRCDPISGHDNLYWYRRVMGKEIKFLLHFVKESKQDESGMPNNRFLAERTGGTYSTLKVQPAELEDSGVYFCASSPLGKGAVTGELFFGEGSRLTVL.

This rearrangement joins TRBV7-9 to TRBJ1-3; D is perhaps TRBD1 (6 bases). From germline, CDR1 is SEHNR and CDR2 FQNEAQ (reference sequence). V was clipped by 6 bases and J by 0 bases, with 15 bases between them. This CDR3 spans 16 amino acids. CDR3 sequence reads: CASSGRGPSSGNTIYF. CDR3 sequence (DNA): TGTGCCAGCAGTGGCAGGGGTCCCAGCTCTGGAAACACCATATATTTT.

The V and J genes are TRBV10-3 and TRBJ1-3, with TRBD1 identical over 8 bases. The germline gives CDR1 ENHRY, CDR2 SYGVKD. This CDR3 has 15 amino acids. V gave up 10 bases and J gave up 2 bases; unmatched junction bases: 10. CDR3 in amino acids: CATGIRTGTGNTIYF. The DNA for the CDR3 is TGTGCCACCGGAATCCGGACAGGGACTGGAAACACCATATATTTT.

This chain joins TRBV5-1 and TRBJ1-1, with D possibly TRBD1 on 5 matching bases. Germline CDR1 is SGHRS and CDR2 is YFSETQ. Trimming pared 0 bases from V and 4 bases from J, leaving 13 bases between. The CDR3 is 15 residues long. The CDR3 bases are TGCGCCAGCAGCTTGGTCCAGGGATTAGCCACTGAAGCTTTCTTT. Protein: CASSLVQGLATEAFF.

The V gene is TRBV2, the J gene TRBJ1-1, with D unresolved. The ends were cut back, 0 bases at V and 1 base at J, with 12 bases in the middle. Germline CDR1 and CDR2: SNHLY and FYNNEI. The CDR3 extends over 16 amino acids. Here the CDR3 DNA reads TGTGCCAGCAGTGAAGCTCTCGGGATCCCGAACACTGAAGCTTTCTTT. As protein: CASSEALGIPNTEAFF.

This chain uses TRBV29-1 with TRBJ2-2; D may be TRBD1 (6 bases). Looked up from germline, CDR1 is SQVTM and CDR2 is ANQGSEA. The CDR3 has 14 amino acids. Deletions cut 4 bases from V and 1 base from J, with 10 bases between. The chain's CDR3 is CSVAGTQNTGELFF. The CDR3 bases are TGCAGCGTTGCCGGGACACAGAACACCGGGGAGCTGTTTTTT.

The chain uses TRBV7-2 and TRBJ2-1, with 10 bases identical to TRBD2. CDR1 and CDR2 from the germline V gene are SGHTA and FQGNSA. J gave up 9 bases and V 6 bases, and 8 bases lay outside the gene matches. CDR3 size: 14 residues. CDR3 protein: CASSERGGRVEQFF. The CDR3 nucleotides are TGTGCCAGCAGTGAGCGGGGGGGCCGTGTTGAGCAGTTCTTC.

On this clone: The junction shows a germline mismatch at one end, possibly a read error. The chain recombines TRBV11-3 with TRBJ1-1; TRBD1 matches 7 bases. This CDR3 spans 15 amino acids. CDR1 is SGHNT and CDR2 is YENEEA in the germline V gene. The CDR3 DNA reads TGTGCCAGCAGCTTTACTACAGGGGTGAACACTGAAGATTTCTTT. It codes for CASSFTTGVNTEDFF.

The gene calls are TRBV7-9 and TRBJ2-3; 11 positions agree with TRBD1. Germline CDR1 is SEHNR and CDR2 is FQNEAQ (reference sequence). V lost 3 bases and J lost 5; bases outside the gene matches: 4. CDR3 length: 15 amino acids. For the CDR3, the DNA is TGTGCCAGCAGCTTGGGACAGGGGGTCAAAGATACGCAGTATTTT. This sequence encodes CASSLGQGVKDTQYF.